The following is a TCR beta chain sequence with its context. These data belong to a study of human T cells and chemical hapten exposure. The CDR3 extends over 14 amino acids. Trimming cost V 0 bases and J 3 bases, with 8 bases left between them. Germline values: CDR1 MDHEN, CDR2 SYDVKM. TCRdb reprocessed the RACE reads with MiXCR, giving one entry per CDR3 protein. The sample records over 55,000 distinct CDR3 sequences, 9.5% to 10% being singletons. Indicated time point: pre-sensitization, week 0. Stated treatment: therapeutic diphenylcyclopropenone sensitization with weekly scalp DPC. Sample donors consisted of patients with alopecia, aged 18 to 70 years, who were suitable for DPC.

This specimen was whole blood, taken in connection with sensitization to the hapten diphenylcyclopropenone (DPC). The chain combines TRBV28 with TRBJ1-1; maybe TRBD1 (5 bases). The receptor comes from a man aged 40-50 years with alopecia areata. Some clones in this sample may be carry-over from other donors' samples. CDR3 amino acids: CASSLWGQDTEAFF. CDR3 bases: TGTGCCAGCAGTTTATGGGGGCAGGACACTGAAGCTTTCTTT. Drawing the rest from reference TRBV28 and TRBJ1-1, the complete variable domain is DVKVTQSSRYLVKRTGEKVFLECVQDMDHENMFWYRQDPGLGLRLIYFSYDVKMKEKGDIPEGYSVSREKKERFSLILESASTNQTSMYLCASSLWGQDTEAFFGQGTRLTVV.